This entry lists 12 T cell receptor beta chains sequenced from one sample in a study of graft-versus-host responses after intestinal transplantation. The antigens of these receptors remain unknown. TCRdb's table, derived via immunoSEQ multiplex PCR, lists solely in-frame clones and lacks some. The sample records approximately 39,000 clones, roughly 94% being singletons. This specimen was unstimulated CD4+ T cells sorted from spleen or lymph node cells, taken before transplant. The receptors were gathered from a human donor who was the organ donor for an intestinal transplant.

The chain carries TRBV7-2 and TRBJ2-2; a weak D match, TRBD2 (6 bases). The CDR3 runs 12 residues. Per germline, CDR1 SGHTA and CDR2 FQGNSA. Trimming pared 4 bases from V and 6 bases from J, leaving 6 bases between. CDR3 protein: CASSSGAGELFF. CDR3 nucleotide sequence: TGTGCCAGCAGCTCGGGGGCCGGGGAGCTGTTTTTT.

This rearrangement joins TRBV7-8 to TRBJ2-3; D may be TRBD2 (6 bases). Germline CDR1 is SGHVS and CDR2 is FQNEAQ. V was shortened by 0 bases and J by 1 base, with 11 bases between the two germline ends. CDR3 length equals 16 residues. In DNA form, the CDR3 reads TGTGCCAGCAGCTTAGCGAGCGGGTCTCGCACAGATACGCAGTATTTT. It codes for CASSLASGSRTDTQYF. Filled out from reference TRBV7-8 and TRBJ2-3, the complete variable domain reads GAGVSQSPRYKVAKRGQDVALRCDPISGHVSLFWYQQALGQGPEFLTYFQNEAQLDKSGLPSDRFFAERPEGSVSTLKIQRTQQEDSAVYLCASSLASGSRTDTQYFGPGTRLTVL.

This rearrangement joins TRBV6-1 to TRBJ1-4; D perhaps matches TRBD1 (5 bases). Per germline, CDR1 MNHNS and CDR2 SASEGT. The CDR3 covers 14 residues. The ends were cut back, 6 bases at V and 5 bases at J, with 13 bases in the middle. The CDR3 nucleotides read TGTGCCAGCAGCATGACAGTGTTAAATGAAAAACTGTTTTTT. This encodes CASSMTVLNEKLFF.

This rearrangement joins TRBV5-1 to TRBJ1-1; D ambiguous. The V end was cut by 0 bases, the J end by 1 base, with 7 bases between. Germline-derived CDR1 and CDR2 are SGHRS and YFSETQ. The CDR3 runs 14 residues. As DNA, the CDR3 is TGCGCCAGCAGCTTGGGGCAGACGAACACTGAAGCTTTCTTT. It translates to CASSLGQTNTEAFF.

V gene TRBV5-4 combines with J gene TRBJ2-2; a weak D match, TRBD1 (5 bases). The germline V gene has CDR1 SGHNT and CDR2 YYREEE (reference sequence). The CDR3 has 15 residues. Trimming took 0 bases from V and 0 from J, leaving 6 bases between them. CDR3 region: CASSLGTTNTGELFF. DNA of the CDR3: TGTGCCAGCAGCTTGGGGACAACGAACACCGGGGAGCTGTTTTTT. The whole variable domain, remainder taken from reference TRBV5-4 and TRBJ2-2, is ETGVTQSPTHLIKTRGQQVTLRCSSQSGHNTVSWYQQALGQGPQFIFQYYREEENGRGNFPPRFSGLQFPNYSSELNVNALELDDSALYLCASSLGTTNTGELFFGEGSRLTVL.

This clone came up once. The rearrangement links TRBV6-6 to TRBJ2-7; 7 bases fit TRBD2. CDR3 length equals 15 residues. From germline, CDR1 is MNHNY and CDR2 SVGAGI (reference sequence). V was clipped by 2 bases and J by 3 bases; unmatched bases: 7. The CDR3 protein is CASSYAWDYRYEQYF. DNA for the CDR3: TGTGCCAGCAGTTACGCCTGGGACTACCGCTACGAGCAGTACTTC.

The chain combines TRBV15 with TRBJ1-2; TRBD1 aligns across 9 bases. Germline CDR1 and CDR2: LNHNV and YYDKDF (reference sequence). The CDR3 length is 16 residues. V gave up 3 bases and J gave up 2 bases; unmatched junction bases: 7. As DNA, the CDR3 is TGTGCCACCAGCAGCCGCCGGGACAGGGTCAACTATGGCTACACCTTC. Protein product: CATSSRRDRVNYGYTF. Full variable domain (remainder filled in from reference TRBV15 and TRBJ1-2): DAMVIQNPRYQVTQFGKPVTLSCSQTLNHNVMYWYQQKSSQAPKLLFHYYDKDFNNEADTPDNFQSRRPNTSFCFLDIRSPGLGDTAMYLCATSSRRDRVNYGYTFGSGTRLTVV.

Of note for this clone: Other nucleotide sequences from this sample produce the same CDR3. The chain couples TRBV9 to TRBJ2-1; 8 bases line up with TRBD2. V gave up 2 bases and J gave up 7 bases; unmatched junction bases: 8. Germline CDR1 reads SGDLS; CDR2 reads YYNGEE. The CDR3 runs to 15 residues. CDR3 sequence reads: CASSVPTGGFNEQFF. The CDR3, as DNA: TGTGCCAGCAGCGTGCCGACGGGGGGGTTTAATGAGCAGTTCTTC.

The chain employs TRBV18 and TRBJ2-7, with a weak D call TRBD2 (6 bases). Germline V CDR1 and CDR2: KGHSH, LQKENI. The CDR3 consists of 13 residues. Trimming cost V 5 bases and J 5 bases, with 13 bases left between them. CDR3 DNA: TGTGCCAGCTCAACCAATCGGAGGGACGAGCAGTACTTC. It yields the protein CASSTNRRDEQYF.

This sequence joins TRBV10-3 and TRBJ2-1; 14 bases fit TRBD2. This CDR3 comprises 18 residues. Germline-derived CDR1 and CDR2 are ENHRY and SYGVKD. The V and J ends lost 11 bases and 0 bases, in that order; junction bases with no gene match: 12. The CDR3 region is CAAEPGLAGVTSYNEQFF. The CDR3 DNA reads as TGTGCCGCCGAACCGGGACTAGCGGGGGTTACCTCCTACAATGAGCAGTTCTTC.

V gene TRBV7-8 combines with J gene TRBJ2-6; tentative D call: TRBD1 (6 bases). The germline V and J ends were trimmed by 7 bases and 2 bases, with 15 bases remaining between them. The CDR3 is 16 residues long. Germline V gives CDR1 SGHVS, CDR2 FQNEAQ. The CDR3 region is CASTLVGGAGANVLTF. In DNA, the CDR3 is TGTGCCAGCACCCTTGTTGGGGGCGCTGGGGCCAACGTCCTGACTTTC.

This chain connects TRBV4-3 to TRBJ1-6, with D perhaps matching TRBD1 (5 bases). Between the trimmed V and J ends, which lost 1 base and 8 bases, there was a span of 12 bases. Germline V gene sequence: CDR1 LGHNA, CDR2 YSLEER. CDR3 size: 15 residues. The CDR3 DNA is TGCGCCAGCAGCCAAGTACTCAGGGAGTATTCACCCCTCCACTTT. It codes for CASSQVLREYSPLHF.